The rows below give T cell receptor beta chains drawn from one sample of a study of blood T cell repertoires in COVID-19. Generated by immunoSEQ multiplex PCR, the TCRdb table keeps only in-frame clones and is missing some. Counted here are about 310,000 clones, around 87% occurring once; the ten biggest clones make up approximately 7.8%. Material: peripheral blood. The receptors come from a woman between 50 and 59 years old who had recovered from COVID-19. Each CDR3 is given with its conserved first and last residue. Clone size, where shown, is once, few, many, or a class for clones that have expanded.

V,size,J,CDR3
TRBV28,-,TRBJ2-6,CASSLWSGSGANVLTF
TRBV5-4,few,TRBJ1-2,CASSLARTGGGYTF
TRBV15,-,TRBJ1-3,CATSRGGSGSGNTIYF
TRBV19,-,TRBJ2-1,CASSPGQGVYNEQFF
TRBV7-2,-,TRBJ2-1,CASSSTRGYNEQFF
TRBV6-5,-,TRBJ1-1,CASSYGGQMITEAFF
TRBV28,-,TRBJ1-1,CASSPHQGRSTEAFF
TRBV7-2,once,TRBJ1-5,CASSLSQQGQPQHF
TRBV9,few,TRBJ2-7,CASSVEAGQGYEQYF
TRBV29-1,-,TRBJ1-2,CSATGDYGYTF
TRBV10-2,-,TRBJ1-2,CASSEQWTGGHGYTF
TRBV6-2/TRBV6-3,-,TRBJ1-6,CASSPDRGPSPLHF
TRBV7-2,-,TRBJ2-3,CASSPVSLFTDTQYF
TRBV11-1,-,TRBJ2-2,CASSGQTDFGELFF
TRBV15,-,TRBJ2-3,CATSSKFSGKRTDTQYF
TRBV19,-,TRBJ2-2,CASSIGGRGELFF
TRBV24-1,-,TRBJ2-4,CATSAASGENIQYF
TRBV18,-,TRBJ2-7,CASSPSGEAYEQYF
TRBV18,-,TRBJ2-2,CASSPQSGLNTGELFF
TRBV5-6,-,TRBJ1-2,CASSLVGIDGYTF
TRBV18,-,TRBJ2-3,CASSLRQGATDTQYF
TRBV20-1,-,TRBJ2-7,CSASTGIEYEQYF
TRBV7-8,once,TRBJ2-3,CASSVLAGGTDTQYF
TRBV7-8,few,TRBJ1-6,CASSLDRDRVSPLHF
TRBV28,-,TRBJ1-4,CASSLHGGGTNEKLFF
TRBV4-2,-,TRBJ2-3,CASSQEAGAPTDTQYF
TRBV11-2,-,TRBJ2-6,CASSLVWGAGANVLTF